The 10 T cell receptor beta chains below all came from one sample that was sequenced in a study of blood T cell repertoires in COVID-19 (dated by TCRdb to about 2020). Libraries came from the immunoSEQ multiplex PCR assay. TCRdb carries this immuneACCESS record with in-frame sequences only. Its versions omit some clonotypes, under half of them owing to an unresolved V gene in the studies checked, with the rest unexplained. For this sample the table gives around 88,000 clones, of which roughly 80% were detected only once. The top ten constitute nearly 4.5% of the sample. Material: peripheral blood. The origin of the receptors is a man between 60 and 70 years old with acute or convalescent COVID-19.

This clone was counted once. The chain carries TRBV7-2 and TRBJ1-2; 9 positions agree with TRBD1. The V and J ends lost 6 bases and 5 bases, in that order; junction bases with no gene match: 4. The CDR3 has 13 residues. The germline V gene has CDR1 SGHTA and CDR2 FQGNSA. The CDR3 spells CASSLTGGYGYTF. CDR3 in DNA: TGTGCCAGCAGTTTGACAGGGGGATATGGCTACACCTTC.

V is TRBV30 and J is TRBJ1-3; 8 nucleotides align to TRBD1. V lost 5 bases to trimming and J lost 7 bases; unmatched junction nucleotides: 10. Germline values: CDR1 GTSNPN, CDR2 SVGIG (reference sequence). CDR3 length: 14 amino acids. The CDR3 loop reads CAWGQGNAGNTIYF. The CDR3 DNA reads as TGTGCCTGGGGACAGGGAAACGCGGGGAACACCATATATTTT.

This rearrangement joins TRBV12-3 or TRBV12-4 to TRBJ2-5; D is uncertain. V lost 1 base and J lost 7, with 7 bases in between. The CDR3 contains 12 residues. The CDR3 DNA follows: TGTGCCAGCAGTTTAGGGCTGTGGACCCAGTACTTC. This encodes CASSLGLWTQYF.

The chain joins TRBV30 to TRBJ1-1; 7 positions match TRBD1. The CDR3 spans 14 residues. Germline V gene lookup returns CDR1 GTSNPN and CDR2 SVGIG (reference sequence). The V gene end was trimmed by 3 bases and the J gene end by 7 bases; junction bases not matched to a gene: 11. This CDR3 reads CAWSALRTGLEAFF. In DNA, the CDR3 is TGTGCCTGGAGCGCTCTCCGGACAGGTCTTGAAGCTTTCTTT.

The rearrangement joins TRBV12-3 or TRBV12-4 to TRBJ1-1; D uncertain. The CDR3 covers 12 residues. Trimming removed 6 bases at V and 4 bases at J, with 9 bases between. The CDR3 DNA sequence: TGTGCCAGCAGAAACGGGAGCACTGAAGCTTTCTTT. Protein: CASRNGSTEAFF.

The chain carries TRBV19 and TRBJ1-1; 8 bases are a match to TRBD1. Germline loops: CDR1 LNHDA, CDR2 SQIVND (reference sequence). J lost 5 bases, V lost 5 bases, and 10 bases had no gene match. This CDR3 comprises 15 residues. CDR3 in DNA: TGTGCCAGTAGTGCCCGAACAGGGGGTCGGACTGAAGCTTTCTTT. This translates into CASSARTGGRTEAFF.

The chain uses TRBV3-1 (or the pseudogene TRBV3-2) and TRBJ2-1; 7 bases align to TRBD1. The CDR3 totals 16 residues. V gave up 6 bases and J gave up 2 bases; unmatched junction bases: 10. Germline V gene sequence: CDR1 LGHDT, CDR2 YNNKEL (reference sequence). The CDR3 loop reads CASSPRTGAPYNEQFF. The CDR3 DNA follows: TGTGCCAGCAGTCCCAGAACAGGGGCACCCTACAATGAGCAGTTCTTC.

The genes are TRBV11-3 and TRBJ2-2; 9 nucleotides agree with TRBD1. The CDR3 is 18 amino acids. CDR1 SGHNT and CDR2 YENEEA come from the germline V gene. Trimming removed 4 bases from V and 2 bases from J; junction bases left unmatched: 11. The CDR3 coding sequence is TGTGCCAGCAGCTCCCACCCCGGAACAGGGGGCAACACCGGGGAGCTGTTTTTT. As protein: CASSSHPGTGGNTGELFF.

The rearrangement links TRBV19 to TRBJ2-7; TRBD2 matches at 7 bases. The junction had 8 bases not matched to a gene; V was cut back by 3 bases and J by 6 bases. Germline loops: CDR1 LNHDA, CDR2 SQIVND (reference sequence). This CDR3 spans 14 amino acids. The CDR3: CASSIKLGRVEQYF. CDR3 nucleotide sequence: TGTGCCAGTAGTATTAAATTGGGGAGGGTCGAGCAGTACTTC.

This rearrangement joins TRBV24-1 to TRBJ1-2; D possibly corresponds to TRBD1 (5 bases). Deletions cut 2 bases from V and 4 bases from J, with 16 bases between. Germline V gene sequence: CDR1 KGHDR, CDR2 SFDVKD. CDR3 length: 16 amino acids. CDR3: CATSDSSGTPSYGYTF. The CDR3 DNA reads TGTGCCACCAGTGATTCCTCGGGGACTCCAAGCTATGGCTACACCTTC.